The rows below give T cell receptor beta chains drawn from one sample of a study of PD-L1 blockade in urothelial cancer. Some clones are missing from TCRdb's copy, which holds only in-frame ones; the method was immunoSEQ multiplex PCR. Of around 100,000 clones in the sample, about 90% were seen once. Specimen: PBMCs, collected around atezolizumab (anti-PD-L1) treatment. All receptors derive from an elderly woman with urothelial cancer. Each CDR3 is given without its conserved first and last residue. The D gene is left open where the match is weak.

D: -; V: TRBV19; CDR3: ASSSQVNTEAF
D: TRBD1; V: TRBV27; CDR3: ASSFLRDRGTEAF
D: TRBD2; V: TRBV6-1; CDR3: ASSEARAGGLNTGELF
D: -; V: TRBV9; CDR3: ASSEGDMNTEAF
D: -; V: TRBV6-1; CDR3: ASSESYGGFSNEKLF
D: TRBD2; V: TRBV28; CDR3: ASSPLGREETQY
D: TRBD1; V: TRBV6-4; CDR3: ASSLDRGTYNEQF
D: -; V: TRBV9; CDR3: ASSVGVAGSPGELF
D: TRBD2; V: TRBV9; CDR3: ASNREETVDEQF
D: -; V: TRBV9; CDR3: ASSVGGGSGNTIY
D: -; V: TRBV1; CDR3: TSSQTDLQPGLASCEQF
D: -; V: TRBV27; CDR3: ASRGGPGNIINEQF
D: TRBD2; V: TRBV5-4; CDR3: ASSTKAGGAYEQY
D: TRBD1; V: TRBV5-1; CDR3: ASSLEQGRQPQH